This passage covers 25 T cell receptor beta chains from one sample sequenced in a study of cytomegalovirus exposure and HLA in healthy donors. Repertoires were generated with immunoSEQ multiplex PCR, while TCRdb's copy carries only in-frame clones and drops some. The sample carries some 180,000 clones, about 81% recorded once. Sequenced sample: PBMCs. Receptors originate from a woman aged 25 to 39 in good health and CMV-seronegative.

This chain links TRBV20-1 with TRBJ1-1, with D maybe TRBD1 (5 bases). Trimming took 0 bases from V and 8 from J, leaving 7 bases between them. The CDR3 is 11 residues long. CDR1 is DFQATT, CDR2 SNEGSKA, per germline (reference sequence). In DNA, the CDR3 is TGCAGTGCTAGAGAGCACAGGGAAGCTTTCTTT. This sequence encodes CSAREHREAFF.

The rearrangement uses TRBV11-2 and TRBJ2-1, with D perhaps matching TRBD1 (5 bases). The CDR3 is 14 amino acids. Between the trimmed V and J ends, which lost 1 base and 7 bases, there was a span of 11 bases. CDR1 is SGHAT, CDR2 FQNNGV, per germline. The CDR3 nucleotides read TGTGCCAGCAGCTTAGTAGGGGCGCGGAATGAGCAGTTCTTC. It specifies CASSLVGARNEQFF. The complete variable domain, with remaining parts taken from reference TRBV11-2 and TRBJ2-1, reads EAGVAQSPRYKIIEKRQSVAFWCNPISGHATLYWYQQILGQGPKLLIQFQNNGVVDDSQLPKDRFSAERLKGVDSTLKIQPAKLEDSAVYLCASSLVGARNEQFFGPGTRLTVL.

The J gene is TRBJ1-5, the V gene TRBV15; 7 bases line up with TRBD1. Germline values: CDR1 LNHNV, CDR2 YYDKDF (reference sequence). The CDR3 is 14 amino acids. With V trimmed by 4 bases and J by 6 bases, 6 bases remained unmatched. The CDR3 DNA reads TGTGCCACCAGCATCACAGGGGTGGGTCAGCCCCAGCATTTT. Translation: CATSITGVGQPQHF. The full variable domain, rest sourced from reference TRBV15 and TRBJ1-5, is DAMVIQNPRYQVTQFGKPVTLSCSQTLNHNVMYWYQQKSSQAPKLLFHYYDKDFNNEADTPDNFQSRRPNTSFCFLDIRSPGLGDTAMYLCATSITGVGQPQHFGDGTRLSIL.

The chain combines TRBV6-5 with TRBJ1-4, with 8 bases fitting TRBD1. The CDR3 has 12 residues. V trimming: 6 bases; J trimming: 7 bases; junction bases outside the gene matches: 1. Looked up from germline, CDR1 is MNHEY and CDR2 is SVGAGI. The CDR3 DNA reads as TGTGCCAGCAGAGACAGGGGTGAAAAACTGTTTTTT. Translating it yields CASRDRGEKLFF.

The genes are TRBV6-1 and TRBJ1-5; TRBD1 might be the D (5 bases). Germline CDR1 reads MNHNS; CDR2 reads SASEGT. The CDR3 has 17 amino acids. The V gene lost 0 bases and the J gene lost 5 bases, with 17 bases spanning the gap. The CDR3 reads CASSEAVGQGGHQPQHF. CDR3 in DNA: TGTGCCAGCAGTGAAGCAGTCGGTCAGGGTGGGCATCAGCCCCAGCATTTT.

Only one count was recorded for this clone. The V gene is TRBV6-1, the J gene TRBJ2-5; tentative D call: TRBD2 (6 bases). The CDR3 is made up of 14 amino acids. Germline V gene sequence: CDR1 MNHNS, CDR2 SASEGT. V lost 1 base and J 4 bases, leaving 10 bases between the germline ends. The DNA for the CDR3 is TGTGCCAGCAGTGAAGTCTCGGGGGTAGAGACCCAGTACTTC. Encoded protein: CASSEVSGVETQYF.

V is TRBV6-6 and J is TRBJ2-3; tentatively, D is TRBD2 (5 bases). This CDR3 is 14 amino acids long. The V end lost 7 bases, the J end lost 0 bases, and 11 bases lay between the germline ends. Germline CDR1 MNHNY, CDR2 SVGAGI (reference sequence). In DNA form, the CDR3 reads TGTGCCAGCACCTACAGCGGAAGCACAGATACGCAGTATTTT. It specifies CASTYSGSTDTQYF.

The chain is built from TRBV30 and TRBJ1-5; TRBD1 agrees at 9 bases. Germline values: CDR1 GTSNPN, CDR2 SVGIG (reference sequence). The CDR3 length is 18 residues. Trimming at V came to 2 bases and at J to 2 bases, leaving 13 bases not matched to a gene. CDR3 amino acids: CAWSPMDRGTPGNQPQHF. As DNA, the CDR3 is TGTGCCTGGAGTCCGATGGACAGGGGAACCCCCGGCAATCAGCCCCAGCATTTT.

V is TRBV27 and J is TRBJ2-7; TRBD1 aligns across 8 bases. Germline V gives CDR1 MNHEY, CDR2 SMNVEV (reference sequence). The J segment lost 3 bases and the V segment lost 5 bases, leaving 9 bases of the junction unmatched. This CDR3 region has 15 residues. The CDR3 reads CASSGQGWKGYEQYF. The CDR3 nucleotides read TGTGCCAGCAGTGGACAGGGATGGAAGGGCTACGAGCAGTACTTC.

The chain joins TRBV5-1 to TRBJ2-7, with TRBD2 matching over 9 bases. The junction had 11 bases not matched to a gene; V was cut back by 2 bases and J by 5 bases. This CDR3 is 16 amino acids long. Germline CDR1 is SGHRS and CDR2 is YFSETQ. The chain's CDR3 is CASSFSTASGVHEQYF. The DNA of the CDR3 is TGCGCCAGCAGCTTCAGTACGGCTAGCGGGGTCCACGAGCAGTACTTC. The full variable domain, in which reference TRBV5-1 and TRBJ2-7 provide the parts outside the CDR3, is KAGVTQTPRYLIKTRGQQVTLSCSPISGHRSVSWYQQTPGQGLQFLFEYFSETQRNKGNFPGRFSGRQFSNSRSEMNVSTLELGDSALYLCASSFSTASGVHEQYFGPGTRLTVT.

The V gene is TRBV7-9, the J gene TRBJ2-3; D call uncertain. V was cut by 5 bases and J by 7 bases, with 4 bases left in between. CDR3 length: 10 amino acids. The germline V gene encodes CDR1 SEHNR and CDR2 FQNEAQ (reference sequence). The CDR3 loop reads CASSLYTQYF. DNA for the CDR3: TGTGCCAGCAGCCTTTATACGCAGTATTTT.

The genes are TRBV5-6 and TRBJ2-7; D gene ambiguous. V lost 0 bases and J 3 bases, leaving 13 bases between the germline ends. CDR3 size: 15 residues. Germline assignment: CDR1 SGHDT and CDR2 YYEEEE. The CDR3 coding sequence is TGTGCCAGCAGCTTGGCGGCTAGTGCCTACTACGAGCAGTACTTC. Translation gives CASSLAASAYYEQYF.

The gene calls are TRBV10-1 and TRBJ1-2; D call uncertain. V shed 3 bases and J shed 0 bases, with 5 bases lying between them. The germline CDR1 and CDR2 sequences are WNHNN and SYGVQD (reference sequence). This CDR3 comprises 13 residues. In nucleotides, the CDR3 is TGCGCCAGCAGTGAAGCTACTAACTATGGCTACACCTTC. It codes for CASSEATNYGYTF.

The CDR3 DNA sequence: TGTGCCAGCAGTGACACAGGGGGTGGTGGCTACACCTTC. This codes for CASSDTGGGGYTF. V gene TRBV27 combines with J gene TRBJ1-2; 8 bases line up with TRBD1. Germline V gene lookup returns CDR1 MNHEY and CDR2 SMNVEV (reference sequence). Trimming at V came to 5 bases and at J to 7 bases, leaving 6 bases not matched to a gene. The CDR3 extends over 13 amino acids.

V gene TRBV5-1 combines with J gene TRBJ2-7, with D unresolved. CDR3 length: 14 amino acids. Germline values: CDR1 SGHRS, CDR2 YFSETQ. V lost 2 bases and J 9 bases, leaving 18 bases between the germline ends. CDR3 residues: CASSFLAVRKVQYF. In nucleotides, the CDR3 is TGCGCCAGCAGCTTTCTCGCGGTGCGGAAGGTGCAGTACTTC.

As concerns this clone: Other DNA sequences from this sample encode an identical CDR3 as well. The CDR3 nucleotides are TGTGCCTGGACAAGGGGATTCTCTGGAAACACCATATATTTT. Amino acid sequence: CAWTRGFSGNTIYF. The V gene is TRBV30, the J gene TRBJ1-3, with D maybe TRBD1 (5 bases). The CDR3 sequence is 14 residues long. V was shortened by 4 bases and J by 0 bases, with 10 bases between the two germline ends. The germline V gene has CDR1 GTSNPN and CDR2 SVGIG (reference sequence).

This clone has just a few counts. This sequence joins TRBV30 and TRBJ1-2; D unclear. Germline V gene lookup returns CDR1 GTSNPN and CDR2 SVGIG (reference sequence). The CDR3 consists of 12 residues. The germline V and J ends were trimmed by 0 bases and 4 bases, with 6 bases remaining between them. The CDR3 protein is CAWSVRSYGYTF. DNA of the CDR3: TGTGCCTGGAGTGTACGTAGCTATGGCTACACCTTC.

The genes are TRBV2 and TRBJ2-5; D is uncertain. The length of the CDR3 is 11 residues. Trimming removed 6 bases from V and 7 bases from J, with 9 bases in between. The germline CDR1 and CDR2 sequences are SNHLY and FYNNEI. The CDR3 nucleotides are TGTGCCAGCAGGCCTGAGTTGACCCAGTACTTC. This encodes CASRPELTQYF.

This clone was seen a single time. The CDR3 sequence: CASSDPSGSPSYEQYF. The DNA of the CDR3 is TGTGCCAGCAGTGACCCTAGCGGGAGTCCCTCCTACGAGCAGTACTTC. The chain has TRBV25-1 and TRBJ2-7; 10 bases fit TRBD2. This CDR3 spans 16 amino acids. Germline lookup yields CDR1 MGHDK and CDR2 SYGVNS. Trimming took 3 bases from V and 0 from J; bases not matched to a gene: 5.

In its sample, this clone was seen once. This rearrangement joins TRBV6-4 to TRBJ1-2; 7 nucleotides agree with TRBD1. Germline assignment: CDR1 MRHNA and CDR2 SNTAGT. V dropped 0 bases and J dropped 4; count of bases not matched to a gene: 11. CDR3 length: 17 residues. The CDR3 sequence is CASSDSFPIGDSYGYTF. The CDR3 DNA reads as TGTGCCAGCAGTGACTCCTTTCCGATCGGGGACAGCTATGGCTACACCTTC.

V usage is TRBV6-5 and J usage is TRBJ1-2, with D possibly matching TRBD1 (6 bases). The ends were cut back, 4 bases at V and 5 bases at J, with 11 bases in the middle. The CDR3 covers 13 residues. Germline CDR1 reads MNHEY; CDR2 reads SVGAGI. CDR3 protein: CASSFAGQYGYTF. The CDR3 coding sequence is TGTGCCAGCAGTTTCGCCGGACAGTATGGCTACACCTTC.

The V gene is TRBV30, the J gene TRBJ2-1, with unresolved D. This CDR3 contains 9 residues. V was cut by 5 bases and J by 8 bases, with 4 bases left in between. CDR1 and CDR2 (germline): GTSNPN, SVGIG (reference sequence). This CDR3 reads CAWGDEQFF. The CDR3 bases are TGTGCCTGGGGAGATGAGCAGTTCTTC.

The V gene is TRBV6-5, the J gene TRBJ2-7, with 9 bases aligning to TRBD1. The V and J ends lost 4 bases and 1 base, in that order; junction bases with no gene match: 5. Germline-derived CDR1 and CDR2 are MNHEY and SVGAGI. The CDR3 consists of 15 residues. This CDR3 is CASSLTGGTSYEQYF. CDR3 nucleotides: TGTGCCAGCAGTTTAACAGGGGGCACATCCTACGAGCAGTACTTC.

The rearrangement joins TRBV30 to TRBJ1-5; TRBD1 matches at 8 bases. CDR3 length: 16 amino acids. Trimming removed 1 base from V and 0 bases from J; junction bases left unmatched: 5. Per germline, CDR1 GTSNPN and CDR2 SVGIG (reference sequence). CDR3 sequence: CAWSARTGYSNQPQHF. CDR3 DNA sequence: TGTGCCTGGAGTGCCCGGACAGGGTATAGCAATCAGCCCCAGCATTTT.

This clone has a single count. Additional DNA sequences in this sample encode the identical CDR3. V is TRBV9 and J is TRBJ2-3; maybe TRBD2 (5 bases). This CDR3 is built from 16 residues. CDR1 and CDR2 (germline): SGDLS, YYNGEE. The germline V and J ends were trimmed by 2 bases and 0 bases, with 13 bases remaining between them. Here the CDR3 reads CASSVSGGHSTDTQYF. The CDR3 nucleotides are TGTGCCAGCAGCGTCTCTGGCGGGCATAGCACAGATACGCAGTATTTT.